This entry is about one T cell receptor (beta chain). The table lists this clonotype with many counts. It has no known antigen specificity. Base qualities are not recorded, but no much larger clone differs from it by a single base. From a lookup of the germline V gene, CDR1 and CDR2 are MRHNA and SNTAGT. V loses 1 base of germline sequence and J loses 7 bases, and the interval between the two ends is 4 bases. Its CDR3 holds 11 amino acids, cysteine through phenylalanine. Here the CDR3 DNA is all that survives: 33 bases in frame from base 1. These data are taken from a study of T-cell reconstitution after alpha-beta-depleted transplantation in children (dated by TCRdb to the mid-2010s). A note on the overall study: Using TCR repertoire profiling, the study quantitatively followed how T-cell immune reconstitution unfolded in children after TCRalphabeta/CD19-depleted allogeneic hematopoietic cell transplantation.

Results and caveats for the whole study, not just this receptor: The frequencies of hyperexpanded clones fell over the following months, and after one year, T-cell counts and TCRbeta diversity were mostly attributed to newly produced T cells. The apparently early recovery of alphabetaT-cell counts about two months after transplant reportedly depended on only several hundred rapidly expanded clones that came from non-depleted graft cells. In some patients, high TCRbeta diversity at day 60 was attributed to recipient T cells and intrathymic progenitors that had survived conditioning.

Receptor libraries were prepared by PCR. Sequencing instrument: Illumina HiSeq 2500. TCR library preparation used molecular barcoding, with unique molecular identifiers applied to normalize quantification of the TCRbeta repertoire. TCRdb took the public reads, trimmed them with fastp at Q25, ran MiXCR for clone calling and kept in-frame beta chains. For every CDR3 protein sequence, its rows merge into one entry that carries the most common genes and DNA. Present in this sample are 97,000 or so distinct CDR3 sequences, under 9% of which were seen just once. Around 17% of the sample is held by the ten biggest clonotypes. Read against the paper, the sample's treatment or condition label means: allogeneic hematopoietic cell transplantation with graft depleted of TCRalphabeta T cells and CD19 B cells. The children who served as transplant recipients had been given grafts of TCRalphabeta/CD19-depleted allogeneic hematopoietic cells.

This sequence was found in a boy between 2 and 10 years old with acute lymphoblastic leukemia, due to receive a stem cell transplant. The chain links TRBV6-4 with TRBJ1-2, with the D gene not confidently named. Specimen: PBMCs, collected before TCRalphabeta/CD19-depleted stem cell transplant. The CDR3 in this case is CASSDLGGYTF. The DNA sequence follows: TGTGCCAGCAGTGACTTGGGTGGCTACACCTTC.